This TCR beta chain was captured by sequencing in a study of T cells in Graves' hyperthyroidism and ophthalmopathy. Study information: Before treatment of any kind, peripheral blood was taken at initial diagnosis.

There are many counts of this clonotype. Its cognate antigen is unknown. Uncontrolled infection, other autoimmune disease, pregnancy or lactation disqualified patients from enrolment. The CDR3 has 14 residues. With 4 bases removed from V and 6 bases from J, the gap between germline ends came to 16 bases. Per germline, CDR1 MDHEN and CDR2 SYDVKM. Overall study findings and caveats: With a median lead of around 6.7 months before onset, the model predicted ophthalmopathy.

Amplified regions were TCR beta CDR3 sequences from RNA transcripts. HTBI primers were the set used in a first-round RT-PCR of the TCR CDR3. TCRdb recomputed calls from the multiplex PCR reads with MiXCR, one row per CDR3 protein. This sample has 500,000 to 650,000 distinct CDR3 sequences; just under 20% occur once, and the top ten carry roughly 44%. The sequenced sample consisted of blood. V and J are TRBV28 and TRBJ2-7; D is uncertain. The sequence came from a man aged 35 to 55 with Graves' ophthalmopathy. The CDR3 DNA is TGTGCCAGCAGTTCGGTGGTGAGATACGGCGAGCAGTACTTC. Translating gives CASSSVVRYGEQYF.